One and the same sample provided the 4 T cell receptor beta chains below, sequenced in a study of blood T cell repertoires in COVID-19. Clones were sequenced by immunoSEQ multiplex PCR, and TCRdb holds only the in-frame ones, with some missing. Among under 80,000 clones listed, around 87% were seen once. Sequences were obtained from peripheral blood. Receptors were obtained from a man between 65 and 85 years old with acute or convalescent COVID-19.

The chain uses TRBV6-4 and TRBJ1-6; TRBD1 might be the D (5 bases). Germline loops: CDR1 MRHNA, CDR2 SNTAGT. V was cut by 0 bases and J by 8 bases, with 11 bases left in between. The CDR3 contains 15 residues. In DNA, the CDR3 is TGTGCCAGCAGTGACTCGAGCAGGGCCGATTCACCCCTCCACTTT. It encodes CASSDSSRADSPLHF.

There are a few counts of this clone. The V call is TRBV28, the J call TRBJ2-7; 13 bases are shared with TRBD2. V lost 6 bases to trimming and J lost 5 bases; unmatched junction nucleotides: 7. There are 15 residues in the CDR3. Germline assignment: CDR1 MDHEN and CDR2 SYDVKM. The CDR3 region has the DNA TGTGCCAGCAGCCTGGGACTAGCGGGAATCAACGAGCAGTACTTC. Protein product: CASSLGLAGINEQYF.

The chain uses TRBV11-1 and TRBJ2-7, with TRBD1 matching over 9 bases. Trimming cost V 5 bases and J 5 bases; bases outside gene matches: 7. The CDR3 is 14 residues long. Germline CDR1 reads SGHAT; CDR2 reads FQDESV (reference sequence). CDR3 sequence reads: CASSPRDRAHEQYF. CDR3 bases: TGTGCCAGCAGCCCCCGGGACAGGGCCCACGAGCAGTACTTC.

The rearrangement links TRBV3-1 (or the pseudogene TRBV3-2) to TRBJ2-5; 7 bases line up with TRBD1. With 8 bases clipped from V and 7 bases from J, the junction kept 10 bases outside the gene matches. Germline CDR1 LGHDT, CDR2 YNNKEL (reference sequence). The CDR3 is made up of 13 amino acids. In nucleotides, the CDR3 is TGTGCCAGCGGTCACGACAGGGTGGTGACCCAGTACTTC. Encoded protein: CASGHDRVVTQYF.